What follows are 11 T cell receptor beta chains derived from one specimen sequenced in a study of T-cell memory formation after mild COVID-19. TCRdb re-analysed the 5' RACE reads in MiXCR, keeping a single row per CDR3 protein. The sample lists a few hundred thousand distinct CDR3 sequences, roughly a fifth occurring once. The sequencing sample was made of PBMCs or a T cell subset sorted from them (not recorded which). Receptors originate from a man younger than 35 who had mild COVID-19 (a few samples of this study predate the infection). Cell type and time point are not known.

V is TRBV27 and J is TRBJ2-5; no definite D call. There are 14 residues in the CDR3. Trimming left V 4 bases short and J 3 bases short, with 12 bases between. CDR1 and CDR2 (germline): MNHEY, SMNVEV (reference sequence). CDR3 nucleotides: TGTGCCAGCAGTTCGAGACAAAAAGAAGAGACCCAGTACTTC. Its translation: CASSSRQKEETQYF.

This clonotype was counted a few times. The chain has TRBV7-2 and TRBJ2-3; D may match TRBD1 or TRBD2 (7 bases each). Germline V gene lookup returns CDR1 SGHTA and CDR2 FQGNSA. The CDR3 has 14 residues. V lost 5 bases and J lost 4, with 13 bases in between. CDR3 coding DNA: TGTGCCAGCAGCCCCAGGGGGGGCCCAGATACGCAGTATTTT. Protein: CASSPRGGPDTQYF.

V usage is TRBV7-6 and J usage is TRBJ2-5; tentative D call: TRBD1 (6 bases). The V gene's germline CDR1 is SGHVS and CDR2 FNYEAQ. Trimming stripped 5 bases from V and 2 bases from J, with 9 bases between. CDR3 length: 13 residues. The CDR3 reads CASSEGTQETQYF. DNA for the CDR3: TGTGCCAGCAGCGAAGGGACACAAGAGACCCAGTACTTC. Using reference TRBV7-6 and TRBJ2-5 for the parts outside the CDR3, the full variable domain is GAGVSQSPRYKVTKRGQDVALRCDPISGHVSLYWYRQALGQGPEFLTYFNYEAQQDKSGLPNDRFSAERPEGSISTLTIQRTEQRDSAMYRCASSEGTQETQYFGPGTRLLVL.

This clonotype was seen more than once but under ten times. V usage is TRBV20-1 and J usage is TRBJ2-3; D is unclear. This CDR3 has 13 residues. Germline loops: CDR1 DFQATT, CDR2 SNEGSKA (reference sequence). V was cut by 5 bases and J by 0 bases, with 9 bases left in between. In DNA form, the CDR3 reads TGCAGTGCTCGGCGTGCTAGCACAGATACGCAGTATTTT. It codes for CSARRASTDTQYF.

The rearrangement links TRBV2 to TRBJ2-6, with D hard to call. CDR3 length: 14 residues. Germline V gene sequence: CDR1 SNHLY, CDR2 FYNNEI. The V and J ends lost 2 bases and 0 bases respectively, with 2 bases between them. The CDR3 protein is CASSEISGANVLTF. CDR3 nucleotides: TGTGCCAGCAGTGAAATCTCTGGGGCCAACGTCCTGACTTTC.

The V and J genes are TRBV3-1 and TRBJ1-5; D call uncertain. The CDR3 consists of 14 residues. Looked up from germline, CDR1 is LGHDT and CDR2 is YNNKEL (reference sequence). V dropped 0 bases and J dropped 5 bases, with 8 bases sitting between them. CDR3 coding DNA: TGTGCCAGCAGCCAAGAATTGTCCGATCAGCCCCAGCATTTT. Its protein is CASSQELSDQPQHF.

The sample holds a few counts of this clonotype. The chain employs TRBV20-1 and TRBJ2-3; 8 bases are shared with TRBD2. The germline V gene has CDR1 DFQATT and CDR2 SNEGSKA (reference sequence). CDR3 length: 17 residues. The trim removed 3 bases at V and 3 bases at J, leaving 14 bases unmatched. In nucleotides, the CDR3 is TGCAGTGCTAGGGCGCGGGGGGCCCTAAGAGAGACAGATACGCAGTATTTT. This sequence encodes CSARARGALRETDTQYF.

This clonotype was counted between two and nine times. V and J are TRBV2 and TRBJ2-7, with D unclear. The CDR3 length is 14 residues. Germline assignment: CDR1 SNHLY and CDR2 FYNNEI. V lost 0 bases and J lost 4, with 10 bases in between. The CDR3 region has the DNA TGTGCCAGCAGTGAAGCGCCGGGCAGGTACGAGCAGTACGTC. Translation gives CASSEAPGRYEQYV.

This clonotype came up a few times. The chain has TRBV7-6 and TRBJ2-4; TRBD2 agrees at 10 bases. This CDR3 contains 19 residues. J was trimmed by 8 bases and V by 1 base; bases with no gene match: 17. CDR1 and CDR2 from the germline V gene are SGHVS and FNYEAQ. This chain's CDR3 is CASSLEGASGGSGVDIQYF. In DNA, the CDR3 is TGTGCCAGCAGCTTAGAGGGGGCTAGCGGGGGCTCCGGAGTTGACATTCAGTACTTC.

This clonotype was counted ten times or more. This chain connects TRBV5-5 to TRBJ2-7; D is possibly TRBD1 or TRBD2 (5 bases each). CDR1 and CDR2 (germline): SGHKS, YYEKEE (reference sequence). This CDR3 region has 14 residues. Trimming took 2 bases from V and 3 from J, leaving 12 bases between them. CDR3 DNA: TGTGCCAGCAGCTTTGGACTGGGGGTCTACGAGCAGTACGTC. Its protein is CASSFGLGVYEQYV.

This clonotype was counted a few times. The CDR3 DNA is TGTGCCAGCAGCCATACAATGGGACAAGAGCCTGAAAAACTGTTTTTT. It yields the protein CASSHTMGQEPEKLFF. The rearrangement uses TRBV5-6 and TRBJ1-4; D is perhaps TRBD1 (6 bases). The CDR3 totals 16 residues. Germline CDR1 and CDR2: SGHDT and YYEEEE. V was clipped by 4 bases and J by 7 bases, with 20 bases between them.